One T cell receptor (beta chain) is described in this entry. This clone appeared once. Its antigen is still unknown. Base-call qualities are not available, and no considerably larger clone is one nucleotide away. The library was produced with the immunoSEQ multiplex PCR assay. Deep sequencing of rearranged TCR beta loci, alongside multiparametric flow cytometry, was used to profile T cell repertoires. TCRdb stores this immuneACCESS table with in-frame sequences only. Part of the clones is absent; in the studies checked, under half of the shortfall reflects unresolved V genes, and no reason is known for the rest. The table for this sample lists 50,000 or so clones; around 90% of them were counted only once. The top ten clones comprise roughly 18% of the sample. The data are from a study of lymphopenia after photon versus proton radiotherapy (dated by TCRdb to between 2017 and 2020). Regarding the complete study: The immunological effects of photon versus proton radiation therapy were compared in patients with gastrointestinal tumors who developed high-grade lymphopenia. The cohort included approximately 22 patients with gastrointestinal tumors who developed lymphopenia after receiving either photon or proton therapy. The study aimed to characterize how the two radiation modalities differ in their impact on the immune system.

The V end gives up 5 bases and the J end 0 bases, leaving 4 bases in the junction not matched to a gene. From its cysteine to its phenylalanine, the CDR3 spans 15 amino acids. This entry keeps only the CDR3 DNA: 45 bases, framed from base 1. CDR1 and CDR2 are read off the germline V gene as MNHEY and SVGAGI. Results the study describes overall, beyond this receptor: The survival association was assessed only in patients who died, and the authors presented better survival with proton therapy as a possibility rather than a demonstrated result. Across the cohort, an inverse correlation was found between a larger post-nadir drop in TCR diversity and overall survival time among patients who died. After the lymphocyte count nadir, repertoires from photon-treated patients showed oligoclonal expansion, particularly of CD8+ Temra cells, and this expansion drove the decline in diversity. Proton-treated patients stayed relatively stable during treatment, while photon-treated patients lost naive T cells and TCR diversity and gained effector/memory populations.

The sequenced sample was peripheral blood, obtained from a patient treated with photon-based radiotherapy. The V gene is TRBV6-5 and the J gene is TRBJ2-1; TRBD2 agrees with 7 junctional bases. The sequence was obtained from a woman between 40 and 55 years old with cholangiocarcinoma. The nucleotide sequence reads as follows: TGTGCCAGCAGTCAACTAGCGCTCTCCTACAATGAGCAGTTCTTC. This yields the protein CASSQLALSYNEQFF.